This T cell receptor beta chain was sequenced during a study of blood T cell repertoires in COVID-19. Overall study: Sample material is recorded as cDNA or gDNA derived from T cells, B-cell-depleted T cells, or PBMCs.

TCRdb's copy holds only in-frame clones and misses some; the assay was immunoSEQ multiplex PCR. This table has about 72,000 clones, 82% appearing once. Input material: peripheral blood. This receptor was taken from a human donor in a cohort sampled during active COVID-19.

The CDR3: CASSGRQGARTGELFF. As DNA, the CDR3 is TGTGCCAGCAGCGGACGACAGGGGGCTCGAACCGGGGAGCTGTTTTTT. The V and J genes are TRBV5-8 and TRBJ2-2; 10 bases fit TRBD1. The germline V gene encodes CDR1 SGHTS and CDR2 YDEGEE. V dropped 4 bases and J dropped 5; count of bases not matched to a gene: 8. The CDR3 loop spans 16 amino acids.